This T cell receptor beta chain was retrieved from a study of T cells in Graves' hyperthyroidism and ophthalmopathy. This clonotype showed up many times. This CDR3 contains 15 residues. The germline V gene encodes CDR1 SGHTS and CDR2 YDEGEE. With V trimmed by 4 bases and J by 0 bases, 3 bases remained unmatched. The CDR3 regions of TCR beta were amplified from RNA transcripts. The study used the HTBI primer set for a first-round RT-PCR of the TCR CDR3. TCRdb re-derived calls from the multiplex PCR reads in MiXCR, one entry per CDR3 protein. The sample contains more than 300,000 distinct CDR3 sequences, about a sixth of which appear only once. The hyperthyroidism was newly diagnosed and had lasted under 2 months; the patients were aged 18 to 65. Exclusion followed for patients with uncontrolled infection, other autoimmune disease, pregnancy or lactation. From roughly 9.2 ml of fresh peripheral blood, PBMCs were isolated.

The clonotype was recovered from a woman in her twenties or thirties with Graves' hyperthyroidism that later progressed to Graves' ophthalmopathy. The source material was blood. The chain is built from TRBV5-8 and TRBJ2-1, with TRBD2 matching 8 bases. The CDR3 nucleotides are TGTGCCAGCAGCCGCGGGACTAGCTCCTACAATGAGCAGTTCTTC. Its translation is CASSRGTSSYNEQFF.